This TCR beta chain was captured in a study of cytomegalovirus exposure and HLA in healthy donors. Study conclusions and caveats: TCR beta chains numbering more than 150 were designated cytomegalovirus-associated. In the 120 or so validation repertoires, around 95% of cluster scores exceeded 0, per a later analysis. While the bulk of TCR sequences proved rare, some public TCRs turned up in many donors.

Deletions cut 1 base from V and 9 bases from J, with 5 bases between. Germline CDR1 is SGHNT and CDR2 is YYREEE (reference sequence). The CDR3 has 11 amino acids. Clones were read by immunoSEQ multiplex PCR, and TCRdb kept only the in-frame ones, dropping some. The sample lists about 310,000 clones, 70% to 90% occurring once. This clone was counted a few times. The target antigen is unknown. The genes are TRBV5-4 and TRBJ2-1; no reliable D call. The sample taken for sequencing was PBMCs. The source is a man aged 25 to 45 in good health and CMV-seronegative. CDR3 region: CASSLNGEQFF. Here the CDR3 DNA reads TGTGCCAGCAGCTTGAACGGTGAGCAGTTCTTC.